Below, 27 T cell receptor beta chains from the same sample are listed, as sequenced in a study of blood T cell repertoires in COVID-19. Here immunoSEQ multiplex PCR was the method, and the copy in TCRdb shows in-frame clones only, minus some. Among some 97,000 clones, over 75% were seen once, and the ten largest hold 5% to 6.5%. Sequencing was performed on peripheral blood. The receptors were gathered from a man aged 45-60 years with acute or convalescent COVID-19.

The rearrangement uses TRBV11-2 and TRBJ1-1; TRBD1 aligns across 8 bases. This CDR3 contains 13 residues. CDR1 and CDR2 from the germline V gene are SGHAT and FQNNGV. Trimming at V came to 1 base and at J to 11 bases, leaving 6 bases not matched to a gene. The chain's CDR3 is CASSLGTGRHAFF. The CDR3 coding sequence is TGTGCCAGCAGCTTAGGGACAGGGAGGCACGCTTTCTTT.

In this sample, this clone turned up a few times. The CDR3 spells CASSRDRRAGELFF. DNA for the CDR3: TGTGCCAGCAGCCGGGACAGGCGCGCCGGGGAGCTGTTTTTT. The V gene is TRBV2, the J gene TRBJ2-2, with 8 bases aligning to TRBD1. Germline trimming cut 6 bases from V and 6 bases from J; bases unmatched to any gene: 6. Germline values: CDR1 SNHLY, CDR2 FYNNEI. This CDR3 region has 14 residues.

The chain links TRBV5-1 to TRBJ2-1; the match to TRBD2 covers 9 bases. The CDR3 has 16 amino acids. V shed 4 bases and J 9 bases; nucleotides not matched to a gene: 14. The germline V gene encodes CDR1 SGHRS and CDR2 YFSETQ. This CDR3 is CASSGGTSLLISEQFF. The CDR3 bases are TGCGCCAGCAGCGGAGGGACTAGCCTTTTAATCAGTGAGCAGTTCTTC.

The rearrangement uses TRBV11-3 and TRBJ2-3; 9 nucleotides agree with TRBD2. Trimming took 6 bases from V and 3 from J; bases not matched to a gene: 10. Germline V gene sequence: CDR1 SGHNT, CDR2 YENEEA. The CDR3 length is 16 residues. CDR3 nucleotide sequence: TGTGCCAGCAGGCTCCGGAATAGCGGGAGTACAGATACGCAGTATTTT. Protein sequence: CASRLRNSGSTDTQYF.

This chain links TRBV10-1 with TRBJ1-3; D might be TRBD1 (5 bases). The CDR3 spans 16 residues. Germline CDR1 reads WNHNN; CDR2 reads SYGVQD (reference sequence). V shed 7 bases and J shed 4 bases, with 20 bases lying between them. The CDR3: CASKPRLRGPGNTIYF. The CDR3 region has the DNA TGCGCCAGCAAACCCCGGTTAAGGGGCCCAGGAAACACCATATATTTT.

The chain has TRBV10-3 and TRBJ2-5; D may be TRBD2 (5 bases). Germline V CDR1 and CDR2: ENHRY, SYGVKD. V was pared by 0 bases and J by 5 bases, with 13 bases between. The CDR3 has 15 residues. Here the CDR3 reads CAISESLTNLETQYF. The CDR3 nucleotides read TGTGCCATCAGTGAGTCCCTGACTAATTTGGAGACCCAGTACTTC.

V usage is TRBV7-9 and J usage is TRBJ2-2; 8 positions match TRBD1. Germline V lookup: CDR1 SEHNR, CDR2 FQNEAQ (reference sequence). The CDR3 has 15 amino acids. After removal of 4 bases from V and 1 base from J, the junction contained 2 bases not matched to a gene. In nucleotides, the CDR3 is TGTGCCAGCAGCTCCGGGACAGGGAACACCGGGGAGCTGTTTTTT. Its translation: CASSSGTGNTGELFF.

This chain joins TRBV30 and TRBJ2-2; D not resolved. This CDR3 contains 11 residues. Looked up from germline, CDR1 is GTSNPN and CDR2 is SVGIG (reference sequence). Trimming stripped 5 bases from V and 6 bases from J, with 7 bases between. The CDR3 region has the DNA TGTGCCTGGGTTGGCCCCGGGGAGCTGTTTTTT. This translates into CAWVGPGELFF.

The rearrangement links TRBV11-3 to TRBJ2-7, with a possible D match to TRBD2 (6 bases). Trimming left V 6 bases short and J 7 bases short, with 10 bases between. CDR1 SGHNT and CDR2 YENEEA come from the germline V gene. The CDR3 loop spans 11 amino acids. CDR3: CASSYGLEQYF. CDR3 coding DNA: TGTGCCAGCAGTTATGGACTAGAGCAGTACTTC.

The V gene is TRBV19, the J gene TRBJ1-1; D might be TRBD1 (5 bases). Germline lookup yields CDR1 LNHDA and CDR2 SQIVND (reference sequence). The CDR3 consists of 14 residues. Trimming took off 6 bases at V and 2 bases at J, with 13 bases between the two ends. CDR3 nucleotide sequence: TGTGCCAGTAGCGGGGGTCGGATTAACACTGAAGCTTTCTTT. Protein: CASSGGRINTEAFF. Full variable domain (remainder filled in from reference TRBV19 and TRBJ1-1): DGGITQSPKYLFRKEGQNVTLSCEQNLNHDAMYWYRQDPGQGLRLIYYSQIVNDFQKGDIAEGYSVSREKKESFPLTVTSAQKNPTAFYLCASSGGRINTEAFFGQGTRLTVV.

The chain is built from TRBV5-6 and TRBJ1-2; D remains unclear. Trimming removed 0 bases at V and 8 bases at J, with 11 bases between. Germline CDR1 SGHDT, CDR2 YYEEEE. The CDR3 has 13 amino acids. The CDR3 protein is CASSLGGRDGYTF. The CDR3 DNA reads as TGTGCCAGCAGCTTGGGAGGGCGCGACGGCTACACCTTC.

The chain is built from TRBV5-1 and TRBJ2-1, with 15 bases aligning to TRBD2. This CDR3 contains 20 residues. The germline V gene has CDR1 SGHRS and CDR2 YFSETQ. V lost 2 bases, J lost 0 bases, and 9 bases stayed unmatched. This chain's CDR3 is CASSFGTSGRIGGSYNEQFF. The CDR3 bases are TGCGCCAGCAGCTTCGGGACTAGCGGGAGGATTGGGGGCTCCTACAATGAGCAGTTCTTC. Full variable domain (rest looked up from reference TRBV5-1 and TRBJ2-1): KAGVTQTPRYLIKTRGQQVTLSCSPISGHRSVSWYQQTPGQGLQFLFEYFSETQRNKGNFPGRFSGRQFSNSRSEMNVSTLELGDSALYLCASSFGTSGRIGGSYNEQFFGPGTRLTVL.

This clone has just a few counts. The chain carries TRBV18 and TRBJ2-1; TRBD1 is a possible D gene (6 bases). The CDR3 consists of 14 residues. Trimming stripped 5 bases from V and 9 bases from J, with 17 bases between. The germline V gene encodes CDR1 KGHSH and CDR2 LQKENI. The CDR3: CASSRGHLEGEQFF. As DNA, the CDR3 is TGTGCCAGCTCAAGGGGACATTTGGAAGGTGAGCAGTTCTTC.

The genes are TRBV5-6 and TRBJ1-1; 8 bases match TRBD1. This CDR3 region has 14 residues. Germline CDR1 reads SGHDT; CDR2 reads YYEEEE. J lost 7 bases, V lost 4 bases, and 9 bases had no gene match. The CDR3 sequence is CASSADRGNGEAFF. The DNA of the CDR3 is TGTGCCAGCAGCGCCGACAGGGGTAACGGTGAAGCTTTCTTT.

This chain joins TRBV28 and TRBJ2-1, with D possibly matching TRBD2 (6 bases). The CDR3 contains 15 residues. CDR1 is MDHEN, CDR2 SYDVKM, per germline. V was pared by 7 bases and J by 5 bases, with 18 bases between. This CDR3 is CASNPRDGHHNEQFF. CDR3 nucleotide sequence: TGTGCCAGCAACCCGCGGGACGGACACCACAATGAGCAGTTCTTC.

DNA for the CDR3: TGTGCTAGTGGTTTGGTAACAGTTGTACCCTACGAGCAGTACTTC. Its protein is CASGLVTVVPYEQYF. The genes are TRBV12-5 and TRBJ2-7; D not certain. The CDR3 spans 15 residues. Germline loops: CDR1 LGHNT, CDR2 FRNRAP. Trimming stripped 0 bases from V and 2 bases from J, with 11 bases between. Using reference TRBV12-5 and TRBJ2-7 for the parts outside the CDR3, the full variable domain is DARVTQTPRHKVTEMGQEVTMRCQPILGHNTVFWYRQTMMQGLELLAYFRNRAPLDDSGMPKDRFSAEMPDATLATLKIQPSEPRDSAVYFCASGLVTVVPYEQYFGPGTRLTVT.

The chain has TRBV6-5 and TRBJ2-4; 11 nucleotides align to TRBD1. V shed 6 bases and J 11 bases; nucleotides not matched to a gene: 6. The CDR3 has 13 residues. CDR1 is MNHEY and CDR2 is SVGAGI in the germline V gene. CDR3 residues: CASRDRGLTVQYF. The DNA for the CDR3 is TGTGCCAGCAGGGACAGGGGGCTCACGGTTCAGTACTTC.

This clone was seen just once. CDR3: CASSPGSVGTYEQYF. DNA of the CDR3: TGTGCCAGCAGCCCAGGGTCCGTCGGAACCTACGAGCAGTACTTC. The J gene is TRBJ2-7, the V gene TRBV11-2, with D tentatively TRBD1 (5 bases). The CDR3 contains 15 residues. From germline, CDR1 is SGHAT and CDR2 FQNNGV. V was clipped by 5 bases and J by 2 bases, with 16 bases between them.

This clone was recorded once. The chain links TRBV15 to TRBJ2-1; TRBD2 matches at 13 bases. Trimming at V came to 1 base and at J to 5 bases, leaving 11 bases not matched to a gene. The CDR3 runs to 19 residues. Looked up from germline, CDR1 is LNHNV and CDR2 is YYDKDF (reference sequence). The CDR3 coding sequence is TGTGCCACCAGCAGAGCCTTACTAGCGGGAGGGCCGGAGGACAATGAGCAGTTCTTC. Translation gives CATSRALLAGGPEDNEQFF.

The chain has TRBV3-1 (or the pseudogene TRBV3-2) and TRBJ1-2; D gene unclear. This CDR3 spans 13 amino acids. Deletions cut 3 bases from V and 7 bases from J, with 12 bases between. Germline V lookup: CDR1 LGHDT, CDR2 YNNKEL (reference sequence). CDR3 sequence reads: CASSHKDAGGYTF. CDR3 in DNA: TGTGCCAGCAGCCACAAAGATGCGGGTGGCTACACCTTC.

CDR3 amino acids: CSVEVPPVVGTEAFF. CDR3 sequence (DNA): TGCAGCGTTGAAGTGCCGCCCGTAGTTGGCACTGAAGCTTTCTTT. The V gene is TRBV29-1, the J gene TRBJ1-1; D is uncertain. V was cut by 1 base and J by 4 bases, with 16 bases left in between. This CDR3 region has 15 residues. The V gene's germline CDR1 is SQVTM and CDR2 ANQGSEA. Looking up the rest from reference TRBV29-1 and TRBJ1-1 gives the full variable domain: SAVISQKPSRDICQRGTSLTIQCQVDSQVTMMFWYRQQPGQSLTLIATANQGSEATYESGFVIDKFPISRPNLTFSTLTVSNMSPEDSSIYLCSVEVPPVVGTEAFFGQGTRLTVV.

J is TRBJ2-7 and V is TRBV7-9, with 9 bases aligning to TRBD2. Germline V gene data show CDR1 as SEHNR and CDR2 as FQNEAQ (reference sequence). CDR3 size: 15 residues. V gave up 1 base and J gave up 7 bases; unmatched junction bases: 8. As DNA, the CDR3 is TGTGCCAGCAGCTTAGAAGGGACTAGCAAGTTGGAGCAGTACTTC. The encoded protein is CASSLEGTSKLEQYF.

The chain has TRBV6-2 or TRBV6-3 and TRBJ2-7; 10 bases fit TRBD2. J was trimmed by 7 bases and V by 0 bases; bases with no gene match: 6. Germline assignment: CDR1 MNHEY and CDR2 SVGEGT. This CDR3 has 15 amino acids. This CDR3 is CASSYSRLAGQEQYF. As DNA, the CDR3 is TGTGCCAGCAGTTACTCCCGACTAGCGGGTCAGGAGCAGTACTTC.

The V and J genes are TRBV19 and TRBJ2-3; possible D gene TRBD2, 5 bases. CDR3 length: 14 residues. In germline, CDR1 is LNHDA, CDR2 SQIVND (reference sequence). V lost 1 base and J lost 6, with 11 bases in between. The CDR3 DNA reads TGTGCCAGTAGTATAGTCGGGATAACGGATACGCAGTATTTT. Encoded protein: CASSIVGITDTQYF.

V gene TRBV5-6 combines with J gene TRBJ1-2, with 8 bases that match TRBD1. In germline, CDR1 is SGHDT, CDR2 YYEEEE. CDR3 size: 14 residues. V lost 4 bases and J lost 5; bases outside the gene matches: 7. The CDR3 loop is CASSPRGRGYGYTF. In DNA, the CDR3 is TGTGCCAGCAGCCCCAGGGGGCGCGGGTATGGCTACACCTTC. The full variable domain, its missing parts supplied by reference TRBV5-6 and TRBJ1-2, is DAGVTQSPTHLIKTRGQQVTLRCSPKSGHDTVSWYQQALGQGPQFIFQYYEEEERQRGNFPDRFSGHQFPNYSSELNVNALLLGDSALYLCASSPRGRGYGYTFGSGTRLTVV.

This chain joins TRBV6-5 and TRBJ1-1, with D perhaps matching TRBD1 (5 bases). V lost 7 bases to trimming and J lost 5 bases, with 17 bases between them. The CDR3 is 14 residues long. The germline CDR1 and CDR2 sequences are MNHEY and SVGAGI. DNA for the CDR3: TGTGCCAGCAACCCCGCAGGGCTGAGGACTGAAGCTTTCTTT. Its protein product is CASNPAGLRTEAFF.

This clone was seen a single time. The rearrangement joins TRBV3-1 (or the pseudogene TRBV3-2) to TRBJ2-7, with no clear D. Trimming removed 0 bases at V and 4 bases at J, with 7 bases between. The CDR3 is 13 amino acids. From germline, CDR1 is LGHDT and CDR2 YNNKEL (reference sequence). The CDR3 DNA reads TGTGCCAGCAGCCAAGACCCAGGATACGAGCAGTACTTC. Protein: CASSQDPGYEQYF.